These 28 T cell receptor beta chains share one sample of origin, sequenced in a study of Ad26.COV2.S vaccination and SARS-CoV-2 variants. Treatment here: some 20 received Ad26.COV2.S at low or high dose, single or two shots; roughly five received placebo; per-sample allocation not given. Sampling was performed 63 days after the first vaccine or placebo injection. The method was immunoSEQ multiplex PCR; TCRdb's version includes in-frame clones alone and lacks a portion of them. Here the sample spans 300,000 to 350,000 clones, about 87% being singletons. Sequencing was performed on peripheral blood, taken in a trial of Ad26.COV2.S vaccine versus placebo. The receptor source for this set is a person aged 18-65 years who received the Ad26.COV2.S COVID-19 vaccine or a placebo.

J is TRBJ2-2 and V is TRBV11-3; maybe TRBD2 (5 bases). CDR3 size: 14 residues. Trimming took 1 base from V and 7 from J, leaving 10 bases between them. Per the germline V gene, CDR1 is SGHNT and CDR2 is YENEEA. CDR3 residues: CASSLGPRGGELFF. CDR3 bases: TGTGCCAGCAGCTTAGGGCCCCGGGGCGGGGAGCTGTTTTTT. The whole variable domain, remainder taken from reference TRBV11-3 and TRBJ2-2, is EAGVVQSPRYKIIEKKQPVAFWCNPISGHNTLYWYLQNLGQGPELLIRYENEEAVDDSQLPKDRFSAERLKGVDSTLKIQPAELGDSAVYLCASSLGPRGGELFFGEGSRLTVL.

The J gene is TRBJ1-1, the V gene TRBV5-4; no reliable D call. The V gene lost 4 bases and the J gene lost 0 bases, with 16 bases spanning the gap. The germline V gene encodes CDR1 SGHNT and CDR2 YYREEE (reference sequence). The CDR3 is 16 amino acids. The CDR3 DNA follows: TGTGCCAGCAGCAAATACACGCTGGTCATGAACACTGAAGCTTTCTTT. Amino acid sequence: CASSKYTLVMNTEAFF.

The chain is built from TRBV7-3 and TRBJ2-1, with D possibly matching TRBD2 (6 bases). V shed 5 bases and J shed 8 bases, with 13 bases lying between them. This CDR3 has 13 amino acids. CDR1 and CDR2 (germline): SGHTA, FQGTGA. For the CDR3, the DNA is TGTGCCAGCAGCCCGAGAGGGGAGGATGAGCAGTTCTTC. Its protein is CASSPRGEDEQFF.

The chain is built from TRBV5-1 and TRBJ1-1; D gene uncertain. The CDR3 contains 14 residues. The germline gives CDR1 SGHRS, CDR2 YFSETQ. Between the trimmed V and J ends, which lost 3 bases and 1 base, there was a span of 10 bases. The CDR3 sequence: CASSYGYTNTEAFF. CDR3 coding DNA: TGCGCCAGCAGCTACGGGTATACGAACACTGAAGCTTTCTTT.

This chain joins TRBV7-3 and TRBJ2-5, with TRBD2 matching over 13 bases. CDR1 is SGHTA and CDR2 is FQGTGA in the germline V gene. With V trimmed by 1 base and J by 4 bases, 6 bases remained unmatched. The CDR3 spans 17 residues. The CDR3 DNA reads as TGTGCCAGCAGCTTAAATCCTGGACTAGCGGGAGTAGAGACCCAGTACTTC. Encoded protein: CASSLNPGLAGVETQYF.

This clone was found a few times. This rearrangement joins TRBV12-5 to TRBJ1-1, with a tentative D call TRBD1 (5 bases). This CDR3 is 14 amino acids long. Germline V gene lookup returns CDR1 LGHNT and CDR2 FRNRAP. V was shortened by 1 base and J by 10 bases, with 16 bases between the two germline ends. DNA for the CDR3: TGTGCTAGTGGTTTGGATCAATGGGGGTTCGGAGCTTTCTTT. Translation: CASGLDQWGFGAFF.

This chain connects TRBV6-5 to TRBJ2-3, with TRBD2 identical over 7 bases. Germline CDR1 MNHEY, CDR2 SVGAGI. This CDR3 has 14 amino acids. V lost 8 bases to trimming and J lost 2 bases; unmatched junction nucleotides: 7. The CDR3 sequence: CASSLGGNTDTQYF. CDR3 DNA: TGTGCCAGCTCTCTGGGAGGGAACACAGATACGCAGTATTTT.

The V and J genes are TRBV29-1 and TRBJ2-3, with TRBD1 identical over 9 bases. Trimming at V came to 6 bases and at J to 4 bases, leaving 2 bases not matched to a gene. This CDR3 is 12 amino acids long. Germline loops: CDR1 SQVTM, CDR2 ANQGSEA. CDR3: CSVDRGADTQYF. The CDR3 DNA reads TGCAGCGTCGACAGGGGGGCAGATACGCAGTATTTT.

V gene TRBV3-1 (or the pseudogene TRBV3-2) combines with J gene TRBJ1-5; TRBD1 is a possible D gene (5 bases). The CDR3 length is 15 residues. Per the germline V gene, CDR1 is LGHDT and CDR2 is YNNKEL (reference sequence). V lost 2 bases and J lost 3, with 11 bases in between. The CDR3 protein is CASSQSRQSNQPQHF. The CDR3, as DNA: TGTGCCAGCAGCCAATCCAGACAGTCCAATCAGCCCCAGCATTTT.

V is TRBV28 and J is TRBJ2-1; TRBD2 aligns across 11 bases. CDR3 length equals 17 residues. V lost 6 bases and J lost 6; bases outside the gene matches: 13. CDR1 and CDR2 (germline): MDHEN, SYDVKM. For the CDR3, the DNA is TGTGCCAGCAGCCGAAGTTCTGGCCTAGCGGGAGGCAATGAGCAGTTCTTC. Amino acids: CASSRSSGLAGGNEQFF.

CDR3: CASSLAPHEYEQYF. CDR3 coding DNA: TGTGCCAGCAGCTTAGCTCCCCATGAGTACGAGCAGTACTTC. The gene calls are TRBV11-2 and TRBJ2-7, with unresolved D. Germline V lookup: CDR1 SGHAT, CDR2 FQNNGV. Trimming removed 1 base at V and 4 bases at J, with 11 bases between. The CDR3 is made up of 14 amino acids.

This clone has only a few counts. The chain carries TRBV30 and TRBJ1-6, with D perhaps TRBD1 (5 bases). Germline CDR1 and CDR2: GTSNPN and SVGIG (reference sequence). This CDR3 spans 14 amino acids. The V end lost 3 bases, the J end lost 7 bases, and 13 bases lay between the germline ends. The CDR3 sequence is CAWRPGTVNSPLHF. The CDR3 nucleotides are TGTGCCTGGAGACCCGGGACGGTGAATTCACCCCTCCACTTT.

The chain recombines TRBV7-3 with TRBJ2-1, with TRBD1 matching over 8 bases. The junction had 3 bases not matched to a gene; V was cut back by 2 bases and J by 0 bases. CDR3 length: 16 residues. Germline V gene sequence: CDR1 SGHTA, CDR2 FQGTGA. CDR3 in amino acids: CASSLRRGLSYNEQFF. DNA for the CDR3: TGTGCCAGCAGCTTACGCAGGGGGCTCTCCTACAATGAGCAGTTCTTC.

The rearrangement uses TRBV6-5 and TRBJ1-4; TRBD1 is a possible D gene (6 bases). The CDR3 sequence is 15 residues long. Per germline, CDR1 MNHEY and CDR2 SVGAGI. V shed 6 bases and J shed 7 bases, with 18 bases lying between them. CDR3 in amino acids: CASRFRGHEGEKLFF. CDR3 in DNA: TGTGCCAGCAGATTCAGGGGTCACGAAGGTGAAAAACTGTTTTTT.

This sequence joins TRBV7-8 and TRBJ2-1, with 13 bases aligning to TRBD2. Germline V gene sequence: CDR1 SGHVS, CDR2 FQNEAQ. The CDR3 is 15 residues long. The ends lost 5 bases at V and 6 bases at J; junction bases unmatched: 4. The CDR3 bases are TGTGCCAGCAGCCTAGGGACTAGCGGGATCAATGAGCAGTTCTTC. It is translated as CASSLGTSGINEQFF.

The chain's CDR3 is CAWTGTADLEAFF. The CDR3 nucleotides are TGTGCCTGGACAGGGACCGCCGACCTTGAAGCTTTCTTT. V and J are TRBV30 and TRBJ1-1; a weak D match, TRBD1 (5 bases). The germline V gene encodes CDR1 GTSNPN and CDR2 SVGIG (reference sequence). The CDR3 runs to 13 residues. V was shortened by 4 bases and J by 7 bases, with 16 bases between the two germline ends.

The V and J genes are TRBV7-3 and TRBJ2-2; no clear D gene. CDR3 length equals 15 residues. V gave up 5 bases and J gave up 0 bases, with 10 bases separating them. Germline V gives CDR1 SGHTA, CDR2 FQGTGA. CDR3 coding DNA: TGTGCCAGCAGCAAGACTGACGCGAACACCGGGGAGCTGTTTTTT. Translating gives CASSKTDANTGELFF.

V and J are TRBV18 and TRBJ2-2; 9 nucleotides match TRBD1. With 6 bases clipped from V and 4 bases from J, the junction kept 6 bases outside the gene matches. Germline V lookup: CDR1 KGHSH, CDR2 LQKENI. This CDR3 has 15 residues. The CDR3 protein is CASSAATGGTGELFF. For the CDR3, the DNA is TGTGCCAGCTCGGCCGCGACAGGGGGCACCGGGGAGCTGTTTTTT.

This chain joins TRBV7-3 and TRBJ2-1, with 10 bases lining up with TRBD2. V lost 4 bases and J lost 6; bases outside the gene matches: 9. The CDR3 spans 16 residues. The germline V gene encodes CDR1 SGHTA and CDR2 FQGTGA. The CDR3 sequence: CASSSSPAGGLNEQFF. CDR3 DNA sequence: TGTGCCAGCAGCTCTAGCCCAGCGGGGGGGCTCAATGAGCAGTTCTTC.

The CDR3 coding sequence is TGTGCCAGCAGTACCCCGACAGGGTTAACCGGGGAGCTGTTTTTT. Its translation is CASSTPTGLTGELFF. This chain connects TRBV27 to TRBJ2-2; 7 bases line up with TRBD1. This CDR3 contains 15 residues. CDR1 MNHEY and CDR2 SMNVEV come from the germline V gene (reference sequence). Trimming at V came to 5 bases and at J to 5 bases, leaving 8 bases not matched to a gene.

V gene TRBV28 combines with J gene TRBJ2-7; tentative D call: TRBD2 (7 bases). Germline V gene lookup returns CDR1 MDHEN and CDR2 SYDVKM. The CDR3 consists of 13 residues. Deletions cut 6 bases from V and 5 bases from J, with 14 bases between. CDR3 bases: TGTGCCAGCAGCCTCCGCGGGGGCCACGAGCAGTACTTC. This codes for CASSLRGGHEQYF.

V usage is TRBV6-5 and J usage is TRBJ2-5; D unclear. The germline V gene encodes CDR1 MNHEY and CDR2 SVGAGI. Between the trimmed V and J ends, which lost 2 bases and 1 base, there was a span of 5 bases. This CDR3 comprises 13 residues. In DNA, the CDR3 is TGTGCCAGCAGTTACAGAATCCAAGAGACCCAGTACTTC. It specifies CASSYRIQETQYF.

The chain combines TRBV5-4 with TRBJ1-2, with 9 bases that match TRBD1. The CDR3 runs 15 residues. The trim removed 0 bases at V and 2 bases at J, leaving 2 bases unmatched. Germline lookup yields CDR1 SGHNT and CDR2 YYREEE (reference sequence). In DNA form, the CDR3 reads TGTGCCAGCAGCTTGGCGGGACAGGGCAACTATGGCTACACCTTC. Amino acid sequence: CASSLAGQGNYGYTF.

The CDR3 DNA sequence: TGTGCCAGCAGTTACTCACACGGGAATTCACCCCTCCACTTT. This sequence encodes CASSYSHGNSPLHF. The chain recombines TRBV6-5 with TRBJ1-6; D is uncertain. CDR1 and CDR2 from the germline V gene are MNHEY and SVGAGI. The CDR3 sequence is 14 residues long. Trimming took off 0 bases at V and 7 bases at J, with 7 bases between the two ends.

V is TRBV19 and J is TRBJ1-1, with TRBD1 matching 9 bases. Germline CDR1 and CDR2: LNHDA and SQIVND (reference sequence). This CDR3 has 14 amino acids. V shed 8 bases, J shed 3 bases, and the junction held 7 bases outside the gene matches. The CDR3, as DNA: TGTGCCAGTGGGAAAACAGGGGGCGACACTGAAGCTTTCTTT. Translated: CASGKTGGDTEAFF.

The CDR3 protein is CASMGPGTASDQPQHF. The CDR3 DNA reads TGTGCCAGCATGGGCCCCGGGACAGCAAGTGATCAGCCCCAGCATTTT. This rearrangement joins TRBV27 to TRBJ1-5, with 7 bases identical to TRBD1. V was pared by 7 bases and J by 5 bases, with 14 bases of the junction left unmatched. From germline, CDR1 is MNHEY and CDR2 SMNVEV (reference sequence). The length of the CDR3 is 16 residues.

The chain couples TRBV5-4 to TRBJ2-3; 7 bases are shared with TRBD1. From germline, CDR1 is SGHNT and CDR2 YYREEE (reference sequence). The CDR3 length is 16 residues. Trimming cost V 1 base and J 0 bases; bases outside gene matches: 5. In DNA, the CDR3 is TGTGCCAGCAGCTTGAGGACAGGACCCAGCACAGATACGCAGTATTTT. This translates into CASSLRTGPSTDTQYF.

As regards this clone: Mismatch with germline at one junction end may stem from a read error. The J gene is TRBJ2-2, the V gene TRBV7-7; D is possibly TRBD2 (6 bases). The CDR3 loop spans 15 amino acids. Germline CDR1 reads SSHAT; CDR2 reads FNYEAQ (reference sequence). CDR3 region: CASSPTSFSAGELFF. Here the CDR3 DNA reads TGTGCTAGCAGCCCTACTAGCTTCTCAGCCGGGGAGCTGTTTTTT.